These 8 T cell receptor beta chains came from one sample sequenced in a study of metastatic and nonmetastatic thyroid tumors (dated by TCRdb to 2020 to 2022). The library relied on PCR. TCRdb shows the sequencer as Illumina HiSeq 4000. TCRdb reran the public reads through fastp at Q25 and MiXCR, keeping productive beta chains. The table for this sample lists around 8,200 clones; about 30% of them were counted only once. 40% to 45% of the sample is taken by the ten largest. Before undergoing thyroid surgery, none of the patients had been given any kind of treatment. Sequencing was carried out using tumor tissue. These receptors all come from a male donor with papillary thyroid cancer or a benign thyroid nodule (not recorded which). Some clones in this sample may be carry-over from other donors' samples.

The CDR3 DNA sequence: TGTGCCAGCAGTTTCGGGACAGGGGTCTACAATGAGCAGTTCTTC. Amino acid sequence: CASSFGTGVYNEQFF. The chain couples TRBV27 to TRBJ2-1, with 10 nucleotides matching TRBD1. V lost 3 bases, J lost 3 bases, and 2 bases stayed unmatched. Per the germline V gene, CDR1 is MNHEY and CDR2 is SMNVEV (reference sequence). The CDR3 contains 15 residues.

The genes are TRBV2 and TRBJ2-3; D is possibly TRBD1 or TRBD2 (6 bases each). This CDR3 contains 15 residues. V was shortened by 9 bases and J by 4 bases, with 20 bases between the two germline ends. From germline, CDR1 is SNHLY and CDR2 FYNNEI. The CDR3 reads CARSRDIASADTQYF. CDR3 bases: TGTGCCAGGAGCCGGGACATCGCTAGCGCAGATACGCAGTATTTT.

This clone has more than one count but fewer than ten. In DNA, the CDR3 is TGTGCCAGCATGGGCACAGATACGCAGTATTTT. This gives the protein CASMGTDTQYF. V gene TRBV6-1 combines with J gene TRBJ2-3; D gene ambiguous. Looked up from germline, CDR1 is MNHNS and CDR2 is SASEGT. Trimming removed 7 bases from V and 1 base from J, with 3 bases in between. This CDR3 is built from 11 residues.

This clone was seen a few times. V usage is TRBV24-1 and J usage is TRBJ2-3; D is undetermined. The germline V gene has CDR1 KGHDR and CDR2 SFDVKD. V was clipped by 6 bases and J by 4 bases, with 10 bases between them. The CDR3 loop spans 13 amino acids. The CDR3 region is CATSPSVSDTQYF. CDR3 DNA sequence: TGTGCCACCAGTCCCTCTGTTTCAGATACGCAGTATTTT.

This clone was seen a handful of times. The gene calls are TRBV12-3 or TRBV12-4 and TRBJ2-1; D gene ambiguous. The length of the CDR3 is 13 residues. V was clipped by 3 bases and J by 3 bases, with 6 bases between them. CDR3 loop: CASSFTDYNEQFF. The DNA of the CDR3 is TGTGCCAGCAGTTTTACTGACTACAATGAGCAGTTCTTC.

The rearrangement links TRBV20-1 to TRBJ2-7; 7 nucleotides line up with TRBD1. This CDR3 is 14 amino acids long. The V gene's germline CDR1 is DFQATT and CDR2 SNEGSKA (reference sequence). V shed 2 bases and J 5 bases; nucleotides not matched to a gene: 9. The CDR3 DNA sequence: TGCAGTGCTAGAAAGACAGGGATTTTCGACGAGCAGTACTTC. It codes for CSARKTGIFDEQYF.

This clone counts as medium-sized. This may come from a read error, since a much larger clone is one base off. The same CDR3 is also encoded by other DNA sequences in this sample. The V and J genes are TRBV6-1 and TRBJ1-6; D remains ambiguous. V gave up 6 bases and J gave up 2 bases, with 8 bases separating them. Per the germline V gene, CDR1 is MNHNS and CDR2 is SASEGT. The CDR3 totals 14 residues. CDR3 bases: TGTGCCAGCAGGACCGGGCCCTATAATTCACCCCTCCACTTT. It specifies CASRTGPYNSPLHF.

This clone appeared a few times. The chain has TRBV15 and TRBJ2-3, with D unresolved. Trimming removed 8 bases at V and 4 bases at J, with 13 bases between. CDR3 length equals 13 residues. The germline gives CDR1 LNHNV, CDR2 YYDKDF (reference sequence). CDR3 sequence (DNA): TGTGCCACCGCGCACCCACCGGCAGATACGCAGTATTTT. Its translation is CATAHPPADTQYF. Full variable domain (remainder filled in from reference TRBV15 and TRBJ2-3): DAMVIQNPRYQVTQFGKPVTLSCSQTLNHNVMYWYQQKSSQAPKLLFHYYDKDFNNEADTPDNFQSRRPNTSFCFLDIRSPGLGDTAMYLCATAHPPADTQYFGPGTRLTVL.